This is a list of T cell receptor beta chains from one sample in a study of OX40 agonist ivuxolimab in advanced cancers. Sequenced by immunoSEQ multiplex PCR; TCRdb stores in-frame clones only, minus some. The sample lists under 40,000 clones, around three quarters seen once, with around 12% in the top ten. This material consisted of CD4+ or CD8+ T cells sorted from blood, taken in a trial of the OX40 agonist ivuxolimab. The receptors derive from an adult with an advanced solid tumor such as melanoma, head and neck, liver or kidney cancer. Each CDR3 is given with its conserved first and last residue. The D gene is left open where the match is weak. A row's size may be missing; if present it is once, few, many or a size class.

clone_size: .; v_call: TRBV2; cdr3_length: 15; j_call: TRBJ2-7; d_call: TRBD1; cdr3_aa: CASRPDRDSSYEQYF; cdr3_nt: TGTGCCAGCAGGCCCGACAGGGATAGTTCCTACGAGCAGTACTTC
clone_size: .; v_call: TRBV6-5; cdr3_length: 11; j_call: TRBJ1-1; d_call: .; cdr3_aa: CASSAYTEAFF; cdr3_nt: TGTGCCAGCAGTGCCTACACTGAAGCTTTCTTT
clone_size: .; v_call: TRBV7-2; cdr3_length: 13; j_call: TRBJ2-5; d_call: .; cdr3_aa: CASSSTGIETQYF; cdr3_nt: TGTGCCAGCAGCTCGACAGGCATAGAGACCCAGTACTTC
clone_size: .; v_call: TRBV18; cdr3_length: 12; j_call: TRBJ1-4; d_call: .; cdr3_aa: CASSPQGEKLFF; cdr3_nt: TGTGCCAGCTCACCACAGGGTGAAAAACTGTTTTTT
clone_size: .; v_call: TRBV19; cdr3_length: 16; j_call: TRBJ1-1; d_call: .; cdr3_aa: CASSPPGTLRITEAFF; cdr3_nt: TGTGCCAGTAGTCCCCCCGGGACCCTCAGAATCACTGAAGCTTTCTTT
clone_size: .; v_call: TRBV6-1; cdr3_length: 15; j_call: TRBJ2-3; d_call: TRBD2; cdr3_aa: CAITAGLANTDTQYF; cdr3_nt: TGTGCCATCACCGCGGGACTAGCGAACACAGATACGCAGTATTTT
clone_size: few; v_call: TRBV19; cdr3_length: 17; j_call: TRBJ2-6; d_call: .; cdr3_aa: CASSPNPGSSGANVLTF; cdr3_nt: TGTGCCAGTAGCCCCAACCCTGGATCCTCTGGGGCCAACGTCCTGACTTTC
clone_size: .; v_call: TRBV5-1; cdr3_length: 14; j_call: TRBJ2-2; d_call: .; cdr3_aa: CASSGGQNTGELFF; cdr3_nt: TGCGCCAGCAGCGGAGGACAGAACACCGGGGAGCTGTTTTTT
clone_size: .; v_call: TRBV30; cdr3_length: 14; j_call: TRBJ2-3; d_call: .; cdr3_aa: CAWSGGLSTDTQYF; cdr3_nt: TGTGCCTGGAGTGGAGGGCTTAGCACAGATACGCAGTATTTT
clone_size: .; v_call: TRBV7-2; cdr3_length: 15; j_call: TRBJ2-5; d_call: .; cdr3_aa: CASSLGVRGQETQYF; cdr3_nt: TGTGCCAGCAGCTTAGGGGTTAGGGGTCAAGAGACCCAGTACTTC
clone_size: .; v_call: TRBV9; cdr3_length: 14; j_call: TRBJ2-1; d_call: .; cdr3_aa: CASSVVSMNNEQFF; cdr3_nt: TGTGCCAGCAGCGTAGTTTCTATGAACAATGAGCAGTTCTTC
clone_size: .; v_call: TRBV7-9; cdr3_length: 14; j_call: TRBJ2-7; d_call: TRBD1; cdr3_aa: CASSPPGGSYEQYF; cdr3_nt: TGTGCCAGCAGCCCGCCAGGGGGTTCCTACGAGCAGTACTTC
clone_size: .; v_call: TRBV6-6; cdr3_length: 15; j_call: TRBJ1-4; d_call: TRBD1; cdr3_aa: CASSLDRGPDEKLFF; cdr3_nt: TGTGCCAGCAGTTTGGACAGGGGGCCTGATGAAAAACTGTTTTTT
clone_size: .; v_call: TRBV10-3; cdr3_length: 15; j_call: TRBJ2-5; d_call: .; cdr3_aa: CAISTGTNSQETQYF; cdr3_nt: TGTGCCATCAGTACAGGGACCAACTCGCAAGAGACCCAGTACTTC
clone_size: few; v_call: TRBV5-6; cdr3_length: 15; j_call: TRBJ1-1; d_call: .; cdr3_aa: CASSLVRGLNTEAFF; cdr3_nt: TGTGCCAGCAGCTTGGTCAGGGGCCTGAACACTGAAGCTTTCTTT
clone_size: .; v_call: TRBV6-5; cdr3_length: 15; j_call: TRBJ1-2; d_call: TRBD1; cdr3_aa: CASSYFRDRVQGYTF; cdr3_nt: TGTGCCAGCAGTTACTTCCGGGACAGGGTTCAGGGCTACACCTTC
clone_size: .; v_call: TRBV9; cdr3_length: 15; j_call: TRBJ2-3; d_call: TRBD2; cdr3_aa: CASSTRLAGTDTQYF; cdr3_nt: TGTGCCAGCAGCACACGACTAGCGGGCACAGATACGCAGTATTTT
clone_size: medium-sized; v_call: TRBV19; cdr3_length: 12; j_call: TRBJ2-5; d_call: TRBD2; cdr3_aa: CASSGLGETQYF; cdr3_nt: TGTGCCAGTAGTGGACTAGGGGAGACCCAGTACTTC
clone_size: .; v_call: TRBV15; cdr3_length: 14; j_call: TRBJ2-3; d_call: .; cdr3_aa: CATSRDPGTDTQYF; cdr3_nt: TGTGCCACCAGCAGAGACCCAGGCACAGATACGCAGTATTTT
clone_size: once; v_call: TRBV10-3; cdr3_length: 12; j_call: TRBJ2-7; d_call: .; cdr3_aa: CAIGEGSYEQYF; cdr3_nt: TGTGCCATCGGGGAAGGGTCCTACGAGCAGTACTTC
clone_size: .; v_call: TRBV18; cdr3_length: 13; j_call: TRBJ1-3; d_call: .; cdr3_aa: CASSLEGGNTIYF; cdr3_nt: TGTGCCAGCTCACTGGAAGGCGGGAACACCATATATTTT
clone_size: once; v_call: TRBV5-1; cdr3_length: 16; j_call: TRBJ2-3; d_call: TRBD1; cdr3_aa: CASRSDREVLTDTQYF; cdr3_nt: TGCGCCAGCAGATCGGACAGGGAGGTGTTGACAGATACGCAGTATTTT
clone_size: .; v_call: TRBV6-6; cdr3_length: 15; j_call: TRBJ2-2; d_call: TRBD1; cdr3_aa: CASRQQGRLSGELFF; cdr3_nt: TGTGCCAGCAGGCAACAGGGGAGATTGTCGGGGGAGCTGTTTTTT
clone_size: .; v_call: TRBV27; cdr3_length: 17; j_call: TRBJ1-1; d_call: .; cdr3_aa: CASSLSMALVGNTEAFF; cdr3_nt: TGTGCCAGCAGTTTATCGATGGCCCTAGTAGGGAACACTGAAGCTTTCTTT
clone_size: .; v_call: TRBV9; cdr3_length: 15; j_call: TRBJ1-1; d_call: .; cdr3_aa: CASSVDSFMNTEAFF; cdr3_nt: TGTGCCAGCAGCGTTGACAGTTTCATGAACACTGAAGCTTTCTTT
clone_size: .; v_call: TRBV7-8; cdr3_length: 15; j_call: TRBJ2-3; d_call: .; cdr3_aa: CASSQIGVPTDTQYF; cdr3_nt: TGTGCCAGCAGCCAAATCGGGGTCCCCACAGATACGCAGTATTTT
clone_size: .; v_call: TRBV7-2; cdr3_length: 16; j_call: TRBJ1-2; d_call: TRBD1; cdr3_aa: CAIGLGQASTLYGYTF; cdr3_nt: TGTGCCATAGGCCTAGGACAGGCCTCGACCCTCTATGGCTACACCTTC
clone_size: .; v_call: TRBV28; cdr3_length: 19; j_call: TRBJ2-1; d_call: TRBD2; cdr3_aa: CASPPGLAGGGGSYNEQFF; cdr3_nt: TGTGCCAGCCCTCCGGGACTAGCGGGAGGGGGGGGCTCCTACAATGAGCAGTTCTTC
clone_size: .; v_call: TRBV28; cdr3_length: 17; j_call: TRBJ1-5; d_call: .; cdr3_aa: CASSFRFWTASNQPQHF; cdr3_nt: TGTGCCAGCAGTTTCCGATTCTGGACAGCAAGCAATCAGCCCCAGCATTTT
clone_size: .; v_call: TRBV10-3; cdr3_length: 14; j_call: TRBJ2-5; d_call: .; cdr3_aa: CAISESTLQETQYF; cdr3_nt: TGTGCCATCAGTGAGTCTACACTCCAAGAGACCCAGTACTTC
clone_size: .; v_call: TRBV7-2; cdr3_length: 12; j_call: TRBJ2-1; d_call: .; cdr3_aa: CASSLRYNEQFF; cdr3_nt: TGTGCCAGCAGCTTAAGGTACAATGAGCAGTTCTTC
clone_size: .; v_call: TRBV2; cdr3_length: 13; j_call: TRBJ2-7; d_call: .; cdr3_aa: CASRDPTDYEQYF; cdr3_nt: TGTGCCAGCAGGGACCCGACAGATTACGAGCAGTACTTC
clone_size: .; v_call: TRBV5-1; cdr3_length: 13; j_call: TRBJ1-2; d_call: .; cdr3_aa: CASSTEGPYGYTF; cdr3_nt: TGCGCCAGCAGCACCGAGGGTCCTTATGGCTACACCTTC
clone_size: .; v_call: TRBV5-1; cdr3_length: 13; j_call: TRBJ2-1; d_call: .; cdr3_aa: CASSLDSYNEQFF; cdr3_nt: TGCGCCAGCAGCTTGGACAGTTACAATGAGCAGTTCTTC
clone_size: .; v_call: TRBV10-1; cdr3_length: 13; j_call: TRBJ2-5; d_call: .; cdr3_aa: CASSESTGGTQYF; cdr3_nt: TGCGCCAGCAGTGAGTCAACTGGGGGGACCCAGTACTTC
clone_size: .; v_call: TRBV7-2; cdr3_length: 15; j_call: TRBJ2-2; d_call: .; cdr3_aa: CASSVSRSATGELFF; cdr3_nt: TGTGCCAGCAGCGTCTCGAGGTCGGCGACCGGGGAGCTGTTTTTT
clone_size: .; v_call: TRBV10-3; cdr3_length: 16; j_call: TRBJ1-2; d_call: .; cdr3_aa: CAISESKAGVGHGYTF; cdr3_nt: TGTGCCATCAGTGAGTCCAAGGCAGGGGTGGGCCATGGCTACACCTTC
clone_size: .; v_call: TRBV4-1; cdr3_length: 16; j_call: TRBJ2-5; d_call: .; cdr3_aa: CASSQVMGWGQETQYF; cdr3_nt: TGCGCCAGCAGCCAAGTGATGGGATGGGGCCAAGAGACCCAGTACTTC
clone_size: .; v_call: TRBV29-1; cdr3_length: 15; j_call: TRBJ2-1; d_call: TRBD1; cdr3_aa: CSVALSGQGGMEQFF; cdr3_nt: TGCAGCGTAGCTCTTTCGGGACAGGGGGGAATGGAGCAGTTCTTC
clone_size: few; v_call: TRBV29-1; cdr3_length: 14; j_call: TRBJ2-1; d_call: TRBD1; cdr3_aa: CSVRGTGGYNEQFF; cdr3_nt: TGCAGCGTCCGCGGGACAGGAGGTTACAATGAGCAGTTCTTC
clone_size: .; v_call: TRBV2; cdr3_length: 15; j_call: TRBJ2-2; d_call: .; cdr3_aa: CASSALAVNTGELFF; cdr3_nt: TGTGCCAGCAGTGCCCTTGCGGTGAACACCGGGGAGCTGTTTTTT
clone_size: .; v_call: TRBV5-6; cdr3_length: 13; j_call: TRBJ1-5; d_call: .; cdr3_aa: CASSLRQEQPQHF; cdr3_nt: TGTGCCAGCAGCTTGAGGCAGGAGCAGCCCCAGCATTTT
clone_size: .; v_call: TRBV11-2; cdr3_length: 14; j_call: TRBJ2-1; d_call: .; cdr3_aa: CASSFQSGTNEQFF; cdr3_nt: TGTGCCAGCAGCTTCCAGTCAGGGACAAATGAGCAGTTCTTC
clone_size: .; v_call: TRBV5-1; cdr3_length: 14; j_call: TRBJ2-7; d_call: TRBD2; cdr3_aa: CASSLVSGAAEQYF; cdr3_nt: TGCGCCAGCAGCTTGGTTAGCGGGGCTGCGGAGCAGTACTTC
clone_size: .; v_call: TRBV5-1; cdr3_length: 18; j_call: TRBJ1-2; d_call: .; cdr3_aa: CASSPDLRWDGSNYGYTF; cdr3_nt: TGCGCCAGCAGCCCGGATTTGAGATGGGACGGATCTAACTATGGCTACACCTTC
clone_size: .; v_call: TRBV6-6; cdr3_length: 16; j_call: TRBJ1-4; d_call: TRBD1; cdr3_aa: CASTPQEGTGGEKLFF; cdr3_nt: TGTGCCAGCACGCCCCAAGAGGGGACAGGGGGTGAAAAACTGTTTTTT
clone_size: .; v_call: TRBV15; cdr3_length: 16; j_call: TRBJ2-7; d_call: TRBD1; cdr3_aa: CATSRGMDRGDYEQYF; cdr3_nt: TGTGCCACCAGCAGGGGAATGGACAGGGGAGACTACGAGCAGTACTTC
clone_size: .; v_call: TRBV6-5; cdr3_length: 14; j_call: TRBJ2-7; d_call: .; cdr3_aa: CASSRTTDSYEQYF; cdr3_nt: TGTGCCAGCAGCAGGACAACCGACTCCTACGAGCAGTACTTC
clone_size: .; v_call: TRBV18; cdr3_length: 14; j_call: TRBJ2-7; d_call: .; cdr3_aa: CASHEATGSYEQYF; cdr3_nt: TGTGCCAGCCACGAAGCGACAGGCTCCTACGAGCAGTACTTC
clone_size: .; v_call: TRBV7-9; cdr3_length: 17; j_call: TRBJ2-5; d_call: TRBD1; cdr3_aa: CASSTPKTGGLQETQYF; cdr3_nt: TGTGCCAGCAGCACCCCTAAGACAGGGGGCCTTCAAGAGACCCAGTACTTC
clone_size: .; v_call: TRBV5-4; cdr3_length: 14; j_call: TRBJ2-3; d_call: TRBD2; cdr3_aa: CASSEGTSADTQYF; cdr3_nt: TGTGCCAGCAGCGAAGGGACTAGCGCAGATACGCAGTATTTT
clone_size: .; v_call: TRBV5-1; cdr3_length: 19; j_call: TRBJ2-1; d_call: TRBD2; cdr3_aa: CASSSAGPRAGGTYNEQFF; cdr3_nt: TGCGCCAGCAGCTCCGCTGGACCTAGGGCGGGGGGTACCTACAATGAGCAGTTCTTC
clone_size: .; v_call: TRBV7-2; cdr3_length: 16; j_call: TRBJ2-5; d_call: TRBD2; cdr3_aa: CASSPASGRGQETQYF; cdr3_nt: TGTGCCAGCAGCCCCGCTAGCGGGAGGGGGCAAGAGACCCAGTACTTC
clone_size: .; v_call: TRBV5-1; cdr3_length: 15; j_call: TRBJ1-1; d_call: TRBD1; cdr3_aa: CASSLAGQGVTEAFF; cdr3_nt: TGCGCCAGCAGCTTGGCCGGTCAGGGGGTCACTGAAGCTTTCTTT
clone_size: .; v_call: TRBV19; cdr3_length: 14; j_call: TRBJ1-5; d_call: .; cdr3_aa: CASRHRDSNQPQHF; cdr3_nt: TGTGCCAGTAGGCACAGGGATAGCAATCAGCCCCAGCATTTT
clone_size: .; v_call: TRBV28; cdr3_length: 15; j_call: TRBJ2-1; d_call: TRBD2; cdr3_aa: CASRRTSGRGNEQFF; cdr3_nt: TGTGCCAGCCGTAGAACTAGCGGGAGGGGCAATGAGCAGTTCTTC
clone_size: .; v_call: TRBV18; cdr3_length: 14; j_call: TRBJ2-7; d_call: TRBD1; cdr3_aa: CASSVDRGLGEQYF; cdr3_nt: TGTGCCAGCTCAGTTGACAGGGGACTCGGGGAGCAGTACTTC